Sequencing of this TCR beta chain was carried out in a study of cytomegalovirus exposure and HLA in healthy donors. The study, taken as a whole, reports: The listing of approximately 160 TCR beta chains classed them as cytomegalovirus-associated. Earlier analysis found most TCR beta V segments productive about 87% or about 30% of the time.

The PCR made use of 60 Vbeta and 13 Jbeta primers. Clones were sequenced by immunoSEQ multiplex PCR, and TCRdb holds only the in-frame ones, with some missing. Found here are some 85,000 clones, about 80% of them singletons; the top ten hold 1.4%. This clone was seen a single time. What it binds is not known. Germline CDR1 reads LNHNV; CDR2 reads YYDKDF (reference sequence). The V segment lost 2 bases and the J segment 6 bases; nucleotides outside the gene matches: 7. The CDR3 covers 16 residues. Sequenced sample: PBMCs. This receptor was taken from a male donor in good health and CMV-seronegative. The rearrangement links TRBV15 to TRBJ1-5; 10 positions match TRBD1. The CDR3 spells CATSRTGTGDRQPQHF. CDR3 coding DNA: TGTGCCACCAGCAGAACCGGGACAGGGGATCGTCAGCCCCAGCATTTT.